A single sample is the source of the 18 T cell receptor beta chains below, sequenced in a study of cytomegalovirus exposure and HLA in healthy donors. 60 Vbeta and 13 Jbeta primers were used in PCR. TCRdb's copy holds only in-frame clones and misses some; the assay was immunoSEQ multiplex PCR. The sample includes around 130,000 clones, over 70% of them seen just once. Sequences were obtained from PBMCs. The origin of the receptors is a man younger than 45 in good health and CMV-seronegative.

The rearrangement links TRBV27 to TRBJ2-3; D is perhaps TRBD2 (6 bases). The germline V gene encodes CDR1 MNHEY and CDR2 SMNVEV (reference sequence). The CDR3 has 16 residues. The V and J ends lost 1 base and 3 bases respectively, with 14 bases between them. CDR3 DNA sequence: TGTGCCAGCAGTTTATGGCCCGGGACTGTAACAGATACGCAGTATTTT. The encoded protein is CASSLWPGTVTDTQYF.

The gene calls are TRBV27 and TRBJ1-2; tentative D call: TRBD1 (5 bases). This CDR3 contains 16 residues. The ends were cut back, 8 bases at V and 3 bases at J, with 22 bases in the middle. Germline values: CDR1 MNHEY, CDR2 SMNVEV (reference sequence). In DNA, the CDR3 is TGTGCCAGCGCCATCCAGGGCACCGCCTATGACTATGGCTACACCTTC. The encoded protein is CASAIQGTAYDYGYTF.

The V and J genes are TRBV28 and TRBJ1-3, with 8 bases matching TRBD1. The ends lost 4 bases at V and 8 bases at J; junction bases unmatched: 4. The CDR3 runs to 13 residues. Germline values: CDR1 MDHEN, CDR2 SYDVKM. For the CDR3, the DNA is TGTGCCAGCAGTTCCGGACAGGGTGACACCATATATTTT. Amino acids: CASSSGQGDTIYF.

The chain combines TRBV6-5 with TRBJ2-1; 10 nucleotides line up with TRBD2. The V segment lost 5 bases and the J segment 3 bases; nucleotides outside the gene matches: 1. The CDR3 spans 14 residues. Germline CDR1 and CDR2: MNHEY and SVGAGI. The CDR3 DNA reads as TGTGCCAGCAGTCGGACTAGCGGCTACAATGAGCAGTTCTTC. As protein: CASSRTSGYNEQFF.

This chain links TRBV7-6 with TRBJ2-3; 7 bases align to TRBD2. CDR3 length equals 15 residues. After removal of 3 bases from V and 5 bases from J, the junction contained 8 bases not matched to a gene. CDR1 and CDR2 (germline): SGHVS, FNYEAQ. This chain's CDR3 is CASSFDGAGVDTQYF. CDR3 sequence (DNA): TGTGCCAGCAGCTTCGACGGGGCGGGGGTAGATACGCAGTATTTT.

The chain joins TRBV7-2 to TRBJ1-2; D not certain. This CDR3 has 12 amino acids. Germline loops: CDR1 SGHTA, CDR2 FQGNSA. The V gene lost 4 bases and the J gene lost 1 base, with 4 bases spanning the gap. The CDR3, as DNA: TGTGCCAGCAGCTGGAGTAACTATGGCTACACCTTC. Its protein product is CASSWSNYGYTF.

The V call is TRBV19, the J call TRBJ2-7; 9 bases agree with TRBD1. CDR1 and CDR2 (germline): LNHDA, SQIVND (reference sequence). With 9 bases clipped from V and 6 bases from J, the junction kept 12 bases outside the gene matches. The CDR3 has 14 residues. The DNA for the CDR3 is TGTGCCAGCAGTCTCGACAGGGGGGTCCCCGAGCAGTACTTC. Residues: CASSLDRGVPEQYF.

The CDR3: CAWGDRGRAGELFF. The CDR3 DNA reads TGTGCCTGGGGAGACAGGGGACGGGCCGGGGAGCTGTTTTTT. The genes are TRBV30 and TRBJ2-2; 8 bases fit TRBD1. With V trimmed by 5 bases and J by 6 bases, 8 bases remained unmatched. Per germline, CDR1 GTSNPN and CDR2 SVGIG (reference sequence). The length of the CDR3 is 14 residues.

The gene calls are TRBV4-3 and TRBJ1-2, with D possibly being TRBD1 (5 bases). The V and J ends lost 3 bases and 2 bases respectively, with 10 bases between them. Germline CDR1 and CDR2: LGHNA and YSLEER. This CDR3 has 14 residues. For the CDR3, the DNA is TGCGCCAGCAGCCATGAACAGGAGAACTATGGCTACACCTTC. It translates to CASSHEQENYGYTF.

The chain combines TRBV7-3 with TRBJ2-1; TRBD2 matches at 11 bases. Germline CDR1 SGHTA, CDR2 FQGTGA. This CDR3 spans 17 amino acids. With 4 bases clipped from V and 5 bases from J, the junction kept 10 bases outside the gene matches. The CDR3 sequence is CASSSTPPGLADNEQFF. The CDR3 DNA is TGTGCCAGCAGCTCAACTCCCCCGGGACTAGCGGACAATGAGCAGTTCTTC.

This clone has only one observation. The chain links TRBV5-1 to TRBJ2-5; 8 bases align to TRBD2. CDR1 and CDR2 from the germline V gene are SGHRS and YFSETQ. The CDR3 runs 17 residues. V was pared by 7 bases and J by 5 bases, with 19 bases of the junction left unmatched. CDR3 loop: CASRGPELAAMGETQYF. The CDR3 region has the DNA TGCGCCAGCCGGGGGCCAGAACTAGCGGCGATGGGGGAGACCCAGTACTTC.

This chain uses TRBV7-8 with TRBJ2-5, with TRBD2 identical over 7 bases. This CDR3 has 18 amino acids. V dropped 5 bases and J dropped 2; count of bases not matched to a gene: 17. The germline gives CDR1 SGHVS, CDR2 FQNEAQ. DNA of the CDR3: TGTGCCAGCAGCCCCCATCTTTGGGGGGGGGAACTGCAAGAGACCCAGTACTTC. It codes for CASSPHLWGGELQETQYF.

This chain connects TRBV7-8 to TRBJ2-7; D not resolved. Germline-derived CDR1 and CDR2 are SGHVS and FQNEAQ. The V gene lost 2 bases and the J gene lost 3 bases, with 8 bases spanning the gap. CDR3 length equals 13 residues. In DNA form, the CDR3 reads TGTGCCAGCAGCTTACGTCACAGCTACGAGCAGTACTTC. Protein: CASSLRHSYEQYF.

V gene TRBV7-9 combines with J gene TRBJ1-2; 7 bases are a match to TRBD1. Germline values: CDR1 SEHNR, CDR2 FQNEAQ (reference sequence). CDR3 length equals 13 residues. V shed 6 bases, J shed 6 bases, and the junction held 7 bases outside the gene matches. CDR3 protein: CASSTQGGNGYTF. Written as DNA, the CDR3 is TGTGCCAGCAGTACCCAGGGGGGAAATGGCTACACCTTC.

This clone occurred once. The chain combines TRBV28 with TRBJ2-7; 9 nucleotides match TRBD2. V lost 8 bases to trimming and J lost 2 bases; unmatched junction nucleotides: 7. The CDR3 runs 14 residues. Germline values: CDR1 MDHEN, CDR2 SYDVKM. CDR3 sequence reads: CASLAGGNTYEQYF. DNA of the CDR3: TGTGCCAGCCTTGCGGGGGGGAATACCTACGAGCAGTACTTC.

The CDR3 is CASSGGQHYGYTF. CDR3 DNA sequence: TGTGCCAGCAGTGGGGGACAGCACTATGGCTACACCTTC. This sequence joins TRBV6-5 and TRBJ1-2; 7 nucleotides line up with TRBD1. CDR3 length: 13 amino acids. Germline V gene lookup returns CDR1 MNHEY and CDR2 SVGAGI. The V gene end was trimmed by 5 bases and the J gene end by 3 bases; junction bases not matched to a gene: 3.

This chain joins TRBV5-8 and TRBJ1-1; D remains unclear. CDR3 length equals 14 residues. Germline V CDR1 and CDR2: SGHTS, YDEGEE. V was shortened by 1 base and J by 1 base, with 8 bases between the two germline ends. Here the CDR3 DNA reads TGTGCCAGCAGCTTGATCTTGGCGAACACTGAAGCTTTCTTT. Amino acid sequence: CASSLILANTEAFF.

The chain recombines TRBV30 with TRBJ2-7, with 13 bases that match TRBD2. After removal of 3 bases from V and 5 bases from J, the junction contained 4 bases not matched to a gene. CDR3 length: 14 residues. Germline lookup yields CDR1 GTSNPN and CDR2 SVGIG (reference sequence). CDR3 DNA: TGTGCCTGGAGGGGGACTAGCGGGATCCACGAGCAGTACTTC. Translating it yields CAWRGTSGIHEQYF.